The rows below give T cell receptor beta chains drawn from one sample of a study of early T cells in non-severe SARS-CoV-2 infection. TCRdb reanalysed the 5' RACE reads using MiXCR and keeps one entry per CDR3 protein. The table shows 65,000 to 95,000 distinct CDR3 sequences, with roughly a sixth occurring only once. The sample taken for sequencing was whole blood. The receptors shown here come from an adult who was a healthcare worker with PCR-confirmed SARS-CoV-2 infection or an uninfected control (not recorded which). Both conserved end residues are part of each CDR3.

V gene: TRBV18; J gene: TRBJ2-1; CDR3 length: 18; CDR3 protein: CASSPLVPSGGRGNEQFF
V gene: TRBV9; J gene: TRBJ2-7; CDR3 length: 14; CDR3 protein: CASSPGLVSYEQYF
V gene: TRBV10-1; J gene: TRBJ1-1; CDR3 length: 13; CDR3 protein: CASSIRENTEAFF
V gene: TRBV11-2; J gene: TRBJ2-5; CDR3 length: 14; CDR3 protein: CASSLVPGVETQYF
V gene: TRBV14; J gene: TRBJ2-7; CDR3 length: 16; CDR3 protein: CASSQGARTSSYEQYF
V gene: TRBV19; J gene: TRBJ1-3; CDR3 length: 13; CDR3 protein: CASMLRQGHTIYF
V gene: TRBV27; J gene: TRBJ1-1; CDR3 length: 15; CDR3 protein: CASSLPGRSYTEAFF
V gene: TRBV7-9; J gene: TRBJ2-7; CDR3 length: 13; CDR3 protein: CASRGTGRIEQYF
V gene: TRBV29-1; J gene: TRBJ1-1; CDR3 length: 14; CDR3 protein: CSVEGAGVNTEAFF
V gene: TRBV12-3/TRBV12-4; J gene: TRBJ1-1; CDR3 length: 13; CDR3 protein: CASSSDKNTEAFF
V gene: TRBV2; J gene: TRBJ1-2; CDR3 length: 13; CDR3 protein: CASMGRGAYGYTF
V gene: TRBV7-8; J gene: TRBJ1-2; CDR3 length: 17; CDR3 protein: CASSLEGGTGLNYGYTF
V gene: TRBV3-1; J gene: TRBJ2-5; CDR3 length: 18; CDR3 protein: CASSQGSHLSGGQETQYF
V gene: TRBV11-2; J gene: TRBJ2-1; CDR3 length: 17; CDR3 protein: CASSPLGIQDPSDEQFF
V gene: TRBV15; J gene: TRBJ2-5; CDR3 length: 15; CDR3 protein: CATSRGTGYQETQYF
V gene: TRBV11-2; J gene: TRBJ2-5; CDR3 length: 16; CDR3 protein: CASSLVLAGGQETQYF
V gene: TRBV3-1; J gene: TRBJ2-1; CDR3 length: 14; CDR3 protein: CASSQRKGGNEQFF
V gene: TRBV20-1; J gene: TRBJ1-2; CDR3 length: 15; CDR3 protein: CSARDPDRIIYGYTF
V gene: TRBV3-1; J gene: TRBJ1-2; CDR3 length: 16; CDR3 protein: CASSQAGSPGMGDYTF
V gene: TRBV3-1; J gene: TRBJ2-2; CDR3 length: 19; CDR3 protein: CASSQELASGGARTGELFF
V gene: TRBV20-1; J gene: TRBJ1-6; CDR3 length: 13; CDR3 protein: CSAYAVWISPLHF
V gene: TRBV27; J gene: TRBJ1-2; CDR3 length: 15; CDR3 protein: CASSLAWQGAYGYTF
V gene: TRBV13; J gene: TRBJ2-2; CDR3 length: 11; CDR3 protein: CASSFTGELFF
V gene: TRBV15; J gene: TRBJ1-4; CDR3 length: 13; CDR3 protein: CATSSGGNEKTFF
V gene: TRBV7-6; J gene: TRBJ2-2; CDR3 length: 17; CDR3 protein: CASSPSPGRGNTGELFF
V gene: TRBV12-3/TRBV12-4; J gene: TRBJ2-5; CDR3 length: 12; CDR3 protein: CASSLAWGTQYF
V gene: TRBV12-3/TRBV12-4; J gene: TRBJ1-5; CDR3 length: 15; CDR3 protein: CASSLQGSSNQPQHF
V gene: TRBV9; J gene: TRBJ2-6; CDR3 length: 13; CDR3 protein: CASSVAGANVLTF
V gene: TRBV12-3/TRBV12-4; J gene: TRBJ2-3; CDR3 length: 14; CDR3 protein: CASICGQGADTQYF
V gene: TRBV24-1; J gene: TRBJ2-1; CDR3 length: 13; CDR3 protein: CATGTVSYNEQFF
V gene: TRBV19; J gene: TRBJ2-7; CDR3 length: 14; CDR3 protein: CASSIRGQLYEQYF
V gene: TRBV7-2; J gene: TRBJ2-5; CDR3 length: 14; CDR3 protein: CASSFDRGDETQYF
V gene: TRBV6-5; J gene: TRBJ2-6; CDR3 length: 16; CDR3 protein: CASSYDSISGANVLTF
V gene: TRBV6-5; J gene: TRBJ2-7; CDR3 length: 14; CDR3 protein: CASSRTSGSYEQYF
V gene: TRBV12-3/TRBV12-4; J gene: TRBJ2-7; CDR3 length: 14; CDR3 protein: CASSHDRPPYEQYF
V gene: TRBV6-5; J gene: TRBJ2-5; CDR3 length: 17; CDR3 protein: CASTYGASGVLQETQYF
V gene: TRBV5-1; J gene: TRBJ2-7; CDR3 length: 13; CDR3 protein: CASSFSGDYEHRF
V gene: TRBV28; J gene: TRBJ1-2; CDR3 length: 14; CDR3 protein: CASSSQGMNYGYTF
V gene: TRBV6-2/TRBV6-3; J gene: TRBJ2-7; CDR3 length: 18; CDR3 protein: CASTLTDIAYPRSYEQYF
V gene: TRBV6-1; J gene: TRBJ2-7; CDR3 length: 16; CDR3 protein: CASSEAVATVSYEQYF
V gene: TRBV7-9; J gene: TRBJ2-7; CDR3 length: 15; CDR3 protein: CASSSVAGVSYEQYF